Below, 11 T cell receptor beta chains from the same sample are listed, as sequenced in a study of lymphopenia after photon versus proton radiotherapy. This table comes from immunoSEQ multiplex PCR, and its TCRdb copy is limited to in-frame clones, with some not included. The sample records 35,000 to 45,000 clones, roughly 84% being singletons. Sequenced material: peripheral blood, taken from a patient treated with photon-based radiotherapy. These receptors came from a man over 45 with gastric cancer.

This clone occurred once. The V gene is TRBV9, the J gene TRBJ2-3; D may be TRBD1 (6 bases). Deletions cut 2 bases from V and 1 base from J, with 11 bases between. Germline CDR1 is SGDLS and CDR2 is YYNGEE. The CDR3 extends over 15 amino acids. This chain's CDR3 is CASSVGQGRTDTQYF. CDR3 nucleotide sequence: TGTGCCAGCAGCGTTGGGCAGGGGCGCACAGATACGCAGTATTTT.

CDR3 nucleotide sequence: TGCAGCGTTCGAATGTCGACAGGGTGGGATGAAAAACTGTTTTTT. Translated: CSVRMSTGWDEKLFF. The rearrangement links TRBV29-1 to TRBJ1-4; 7 nucleotides match TRBD1. Losses at the gene ends were 5 bases for V and 6 bases for J; bases not matched to a gene: 12. Germline loops: CDR1 SQVTM, CDR2 ANQGSEA. The length of the CDR3 is 15 residues.

This chain uses TRBV19 with TRBJ2-1; D remains ambiguous. The CDR3 is made up of 13 amino acids. V was clipped by 5 bases and J by 0 bases, with 5 bases between them. Germline CDR1 is LNHDA and CDR2 is SQIVND (reference sequence). The CDR3 loop is CASSLTSYNEQFF. The CDR3, as DNA: TGTGCCAGTAGTCTGACCTCCTACAATGAGCAGTTCTTC.

The chain recombines TRBV20-1 with TRBJ1-1; D uncertain. Trimming took off 1 base at V and 10 bases at J, with 10 bases between the two ends. Germline V gives CDR1 DFQATT, CDR2 SNEGSKA (reference sequence). This CDR3 is 11 amino acids long. The CDR3 is CSARGEGLAFF. The CDR3 region has the DNA TGCAGTGCTAGAGGGGAGGGTCTAGCTTTCTTT.

This clone has only one observation. This chain links TRBV9 with TRBJ1-1, with 7 bases aligning to TRBD1. CDR1 and CDR2 from the germline V gene are SGDLS and YYNGEE. The CDR3 has 16 amino acids. Germline trimming cut 4 bases from V and 1 base from J; bases unmatched to any gene: 10. CDR3 residues: CASSPGQVNPNTEAFF. Here the CDR3 DNA reads TGTGCCAGCAGCCCAGGACAGGTCAACCCGAACACTGAAGCTTTCTTT.

The chain carries TRBV7-9 and TRBJ1-1, with a weak D call TRBD1 (5 bases). The CDR3 runs to 15 residues. Between the trimmed V and J ends, which lost 1 base and 5 bases, there was a span of 14 bases. Germline values: CDR1 SEHNR, CDR2 FQNEAQ (reference sequence). This CDR3 reads CASSLGGGGGTEAFF. CDR3 nucleotide sequence: TGTGCCAGCAGCTTAGGCGGGGGAGGAGGGACTGAAGCTTTCTTT.

In DNA form, the CDR3 reads TGTGCCAGCAGTTTTAGCGGGAGGGCCAGCTACGAGCAGTACTTC. Translating it yields CASSFSGRASYEQYF. J is TRBJ2-7 and V is TRBV27; 11 bases agree with TRBD2. The CDR3 has 15 residues. With V trimmed by 3 bases and J by 3 bases, 4 bases remained unmatched. Germline CDR1 reads MNHEY; CDR2 reads SMNVEV (reference sequence).

The chain employs TRBV27 and TRBJ1-5; D call uncertain. This CDR3 is built from 12 residues. The V gene lost 7 bases and the J gene lost 7 bases, with 11 bases spanning the gap. In germline, CDR1 is MNHEY, CDR2 SMNVEV (reference sequence). CDR3 bases: TGTGCCAGCAAGTCCGGGAGACAGCCCCAGCATTTT. Amino acids: CASKSGRQPQHF.

The V call is TRBV7-2, the J call TRBJ2-3, with TRBD1 matching 9 bases. V lost 5 bases to trimming and J lost 6 bases; unmatched junction nucleotides: 6. The CDR3 has 14 residues. Germline V gene data show CDR1 as SGHTA and CDR2 as FQGNSA. CDR3 coding DNA: TGTGCCAGCAGCCTACAGGGGGCGGGGGATACGCAGTATTTT. Translation: CASSLQGAGDTQYF.

A single count supports this clone. This chain links TRBV5-4 with TRBJ1-2; 8 bases fit TRBD1. Trimming cost V 6 bases and J 6 bases; bases outside gene matches: 7. The CDR3 is 13 amino acids. Per germline, CDR1 SGHNT and CDR2 YYREEE (reference sequence). CDR3 residues: CASIQDRGHGYTF. The CDR3 nucleotides are TGTGCCAGCATCCAAGACAGGGGACATGGCTACACCTTC.

The genes are TRBV6-1 and TRBJ2-7; 8 nucleotides agree with TRBD1. There are 16 residues in the CDR3. From germline, CDR1 is MNHNS and CDR2 SASEGT. The V segment lost 3 bases and the J segment 9 bases; nucleotides outside the gene matches: 16. CDR3 nucleotide sequence: TGTGCCAGCAGTGATTTGAATGAGGGGACAGGCCGGAGGCAGTACTTC. Protein: CASSDLNEGTGRRQYF.